This TCR beta chain originates from a study of beta chain features in type 1 diabetes. Study-level points and caveats: For patients, the naive, central memory and Treg TCRB repertoires appeared more alike than for healthy donors. Significant though moderate, a shortening of TCRB CDR3s appeared in all four CD4+ subsets of Type 1 diabetes patients.

Sequenced material consisted of expressed TCRB transcripts (all of the isolated RNA was reverse transcribed). Clones were read by immunoSEQ multiplex PCR, and TCRdb kept only the in-frame ones, dropping some. The sample has 20,000 to 25,000 clones, approximately 70% seen once. With respect to this clone: Antigen specificity is unknown.

Sequenced input: stem cell memory CD4+ T cells from blood. This TCR derives from a woman aged 40 to 50 with type 1 diabetes.

The CDR3 sequence is CASSLIPGNQDEQYF. For the CDR3, the DNA is TGTGCCAGCAGCTTAATTCCAGGGAATCAGGACGAGCAGTACTTC. The J gene is TRBJ2-7, the V gene TRBV7-2, with D tentatively TRBD1 (5 bases). The CDR3 extends over 15 amino acids. The germline CDR1 and CDR2 sequences are SGHTA and FQGNSA. Trimming pared 2 bases from V and 5 bases from J, leaving 16 bases between.